These 18 T cell receptor beta chains were all obtained from the same sample, sequenced in a study of T-cell memory formation after mild COVID-19. TCRdb itself ran the 5' RACE reads through MiXCR, one entry per CDR3 protein. The data contain 200,000 to 250,000 distinct CDR3 sequences, 16% of them seen just once; the ten biggest clones take up 3.5%. The sequencing input was PBMCs or a T cell subset sorted from them (not recorded which). All receptors come from a man aged 18 to 35 who had mild COVID-19 (a few samples of this study predate the infection). Cell type and time point are not known.

This sequence joins TRBV7-2 and TRBJ2-7; the D is unclear. The germline gives CDR1 SGHTA, CDR2 FQGNSA. The CDR3 covers 13 residues. The V end was cut by 1 base, the J end by 5 bases, with 9 bases between. The CDR3 loop is CASSLVRKDEQYF. The CDR3 DNA reads TGTGCCAGCAGCTTAGTCAGGAAGGACGAGCAGTACTTC.

The chain couples TRBV12-3 or TRBV12-4 to TRBJ1-2; D is unresolved. V gave up 0 bases and J gave up 6 bases, with 11 bases separating them. This CDR3 comprises 14 residues. CDR3: CASSLAGGDHGYTF. CDR3 in DNA: TGTGCCAGCAGTTTAGCGGGCGGGGATCATGGCTACACCTTC.

This clonotype occurred a few times. V usage is TRBV29-1 and J usage is TRBJ2-1; TRBD1 matches at 10 bases. With 5 bases clipped from V and 7 bases from J, the junction kept 5 bases outside the gene matches. CDR3 length equals 13 residues. Germline V CDR1 and CDR2: SQVTM, ANQGSEA. This CDR3 reads CSVRQGARNEQFF. The CDR3 DNA reads as TGCAGCGTTCGACAGGGGGCGAGGAATGAGCAGTTCTTC.

The chain combines TRBV7-9 with TRBJ2-7, with a possible D match to TRBD2 (6 bases). Germline CDR1 SEHNR, CDR2 FQNEAQ (reference sequence). CDR3 size: 14 residues. V lost 1 base, J lost 7 bases, and 14 bases lay in between. In DNA form, the CDR3 reads TGTGCCAGCAGCTTAGGCGGGACGGTAGGAGAGCAGTACGTC. Residues: CASSLGGTVGEQYV.

The CDR3 loop reads CASRARDRGTPEAFF. CDR3 DNA sequence: TGTGCCAGCAGGGCCCGGGACAGGGGGACTCCTGAAGCTTTCTTT. The chain links TRBV6-5 to TRBJ1-1; TRBD1 matches 11 bases. CDR1 MNHEY and CDR2 SVGAGI come from the germline V gene. J gave up 6 bases and V 6 bases, and 9 bases lay outside the gene matches. This CDR3 has 15 residues.

This sequence joins TRBV2 and TRBJ2-1; tentative D call: TRBD2 (6 bases). V lost 3 bases and J lost 14, with 11 bases in between. Looked up from germline, CDR1 is SNHLY and CDR2 is FYNNEI. The CDR3 is 11 residues long. The CDR3 here is CASSEQGGEFF. The CDR3 bases are TGTGCCAGCAGTGAGCAGGGCGGGGAGTTCTTC.

The gene calls are TRBV6-5 and TRBJ2-3; the D gene is possibly TRBD2 (6 bases). V dropped 8 bases and J dropped 1 base, with 13 bases sitting between them. The CDR3 covers 14 residues. Germline V gives CDR1 MNHEY, CDR2 SVGAGI. The DNA of the CDR3 is TGTGCCAGCCGGGCGGGGTCCCGCACAGATACGCAGTATTTT. Its translation: CASRAGSRTDTQYF.

This chain connects TRBV7-2 to TRBJ2-5; D not resolved. This CDR3 has 12 residues. Germline assignment: CDR1 SGHTA and CDR2 FQGNSA. Trimming stripped 6 bases from V and 5 bases from J, with 10 bases between. DNA for the CDR3: TGTGCCAGCAGTCCAAGGGCTGAGACCCAGTACTTC. Its translation: CASSPRAETQYF.

This clonotype was observed a few times. The chain has TRBV11-2 and TRBJ2-2; perhaps D is TRBD1 or TRBD2 (6 bases each). The V gene's germline CDR1 is SGHAT and CDR2 FQNNGV. The CDR3 loop spans 15 amino acids. V was pared by 5 bases and J by 7 bases, with 17 bases between. Written as DNA, the CDR3 is TGTGCCAGCAGCGCAACAAGGGGGGTCTTCGGGGAGCTGTTTTTT. Its translation is CASSATRGVFGELFF.

The chain combines TRBV6-5 with TRBJ1-5; D is undetermined. CDR1 and CDR2 (germline): MNHEY, SVGAGI. Trimming took off 6 bases at V and 9 bases at J, with 12 bases between the two ends. CDR3 length equals 12 residues. CDR3: CASRFSDGPQHF. CDR3 bases: TGTGCCAGCAGATTCTCGGATGGGCCCCAGCATTTT.

The CDR3 loop is CASGGRTYTGELFF. The CDR3 bases are TGCGCCAGCGGGGGACGGACTTACACCGGGGAGCTGTTTTTT. The chain couples TRBV5-1 to TRBJ2-2; D might be TRBD1 or TRBD2, each matching 5 bases. This CDR3 contains 14 residues. Trimming removed 7 bases from V and 3 bases from J, with 13 bases in between. Germline V gene sequence: CDR1 SGHRS, CDR2 YFSETQ.

V usage is TRBV10-3 and J usage is TRBJ2-1; 13 nucleotides match TRBD2. The V and J ends lost 6 bases and 8 bases, in that order; junction bases with no gene match: 7. The CDR3 consists of 15 residues. The germline gives CDR1 ENHRY, CDR2 SYGVKD. The CDR3 bases are TGTGCCATCAGGCAAGGACTAGCGGGGGTGGATGAGCAGTTCTTC. It specifies CAIRQGLAGVDEQFF.

The V gene is TRBV6-5, the J gene TRBJ1-2, with 8 bases that match TRBD1. Per germline, CDR1 MNHEY and CDR2 SVGAGI. This CDR3 region has 15 residues. J was trimmed by 4 bases and V by 7 bases; bases with no gene match: 11. CDR3 DNA: TGTGCCAGCAAACCTACCGGGACAGGATTCTATGGCTACACCTTC. It yields the protein CASKPTGTGFYGYTF.

The chain employs TRBV7-2 and TRBJ2-4; D gene unclear. Trimming took 1 base from V and 0 from J, leaving 16 bases between them. The germline V gene encodes CDR1 SGHTA and CDR2 FQGNSA. This CDR3 is built from 18 residues. The CDR3 bases are TGTGCCAGCAGCTTAGTCGGACGGACCCCTCTAGCCAAAAACATTCAGTACTTC. Its translation is CASSLVGRTPLAKNIQYF.

The chain links TRBV10-3 to TRBJ1-1; 11 bases are shared with TRBD1. The CDR3 covers 15 residues. Germline-derived CDR1 and CDR2 are ENHRY and SYGVKD. J lost 11 bases, V lost 7 bases, and 15 bases had no gene match. The CDR3 here is CAITGTGTGGNGAFF. The CDR3 coding sequence is TGTGCCATCACGGGCACCGGGACAGGGGGAAATGGCGCTTTCTTT.

In its sample, this clonotype was seen a few times. This chain uses TRBV5-1 with TRBJ2-5, with no clear D. This CDR3 region has 13 residues. From germline, CDR1 is SGHRS and CDR2 YFSETQ. V lost 0 bases to trimming and J lost 5 bases, with 8 bases between them. The CDR3 spells CASSLEGLETQYF. Here the CDR3 DNA reads TGCGCCAGCAGCTTGGAAGGGCTGGAGACCCAGTACTTC.

This chain connects TRBV4-2 to TRBJ1-1; 7 bases match TRBD1. J gave up 0 bases and V 1 base, and 5 bases lay outside the gene matches. The CDR3 length is 16 residues. Germline CDR1 and CDR2: LGHNA and YNFKEQ. CDR3 residues: CASSQGDRALNTEAFF. CDR3 bases: TGTGCCAGCAGCCAAGGAGACAGGGCTCTGAACACTGAAGCTTTCTTT.

In its sample, this clonotype was seen many times. The V gene is TRBV5-5, the J gene TRBJ2-5; D gene unclear. Germline CDR1 reads SGHKS; CDR2 reads YYEKEE (reference sequence). The CDR3 runs 14 residues. V gave up 1 base and J gave up 2 bases, with 9 bases separating them. The CDR3 DNA sequence: TGTGCCAGCAGCTTGATGCCCCCACAAGAGACCCAGTACTTC. This sequence encodes CASSLMPPQETQYF.